The source of this T cell receptor (beta chain) is a study of cytomegalovirus exposure and HLA in healthy donors. Notes on the study in general: In a later analysis, a missense DCLRE1C variant was linked to TCR beta V- and J-gene trimming. Earlier results showed most TCR beta V segments being productive about 90% or about 30% of the time.

Amplification used 60 Vbeta primers and 13 Jbeta primers. The method was immunoSEQ multiplex PCR; TCRdb's version includes in-frame clones alone and lacks a portion of them. The data hold around 190,000 clones, with 65% to 85% observed a single time. As to this clone: Its antigen is currently unknown.

Healthy bone marrow donors formed the donor group. Germline CDR1 and CDR2: MDHEN and SYDVKM. Trimming stripped 7 bases from V and 2 bases from J, with 17 bases between. The CDR3 contains 15 residues. The rearrangement joins TRBV28 to TRBJ1-2; no reliable D call. This TCR derives from a man in his forties in good health and CMV-seropositive. The specimen was PBMCs. The CDR3 here is CASTAFRGLNYGYTF. The CDR3 coding sequence is TGTGCCAGCACTGCATTTCGGGGTCTGAACTATGGCTACACCTTC.